The T cell receptor (beta chain) described here comes from a study of STAT3 mutations in large granular lymphocyte leukemia. Study as a whole: Roughly half of the longitudinally sequenced T-LGLL patients carried detectable canonical activating STAT3 mutations.

A note on this clone: Its antigen remains unidentified.

This CDR3 has 14 amino acids. Trimming took 6 bases from V and 3 from J; bases not matched to a gene: 4. In germline, CDR1 is SEHNR, CDR2 FQNEAQ (reference sequence). Study outcomes and limitations: Every T-LGLL patient had at least one immunodominant TCRbeta clonotype. Suggested: STAT3 mutation was not the ancestral event for these clonal expansions.

Sequencing was performed with immunoSEQ multiplex PCR; in TCRdb, only in-frame clones are kept and a portion is missing. The data hold 30,000 to 40,000 clones, with about 86% observed a single time. The sequenced sample consisted of peripheral blood mononuclear cells. The genes are TRBV7-9 and TRBJ1-2, with 10 bases aligning to TRBD1. This sequence was found in a man between 60 and 75 years old with T-cell large granular lymphocyte leukemia. Some clones in this sample may be carry-over from other donors' samples. The CDR3 is CASSPGTGDYGYTF. CDR3 in DNA: TGTGCCAGCAGTCCCGGGACAGGGGACTATGGCTACACCTTC.